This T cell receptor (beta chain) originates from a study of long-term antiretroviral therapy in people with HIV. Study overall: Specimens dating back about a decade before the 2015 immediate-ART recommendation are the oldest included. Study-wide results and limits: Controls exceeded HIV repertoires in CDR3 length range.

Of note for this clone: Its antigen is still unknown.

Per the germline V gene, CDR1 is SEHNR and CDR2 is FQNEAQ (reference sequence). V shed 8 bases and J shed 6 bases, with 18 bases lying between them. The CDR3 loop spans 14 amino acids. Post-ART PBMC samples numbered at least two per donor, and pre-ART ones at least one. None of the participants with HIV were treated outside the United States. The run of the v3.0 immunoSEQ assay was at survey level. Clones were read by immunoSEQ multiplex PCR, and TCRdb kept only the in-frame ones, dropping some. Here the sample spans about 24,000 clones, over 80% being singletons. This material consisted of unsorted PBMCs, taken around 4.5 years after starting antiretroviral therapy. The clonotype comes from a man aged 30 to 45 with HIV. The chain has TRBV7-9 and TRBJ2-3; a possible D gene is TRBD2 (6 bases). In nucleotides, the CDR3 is TGTGCCAGCCTGCGGGAAGATATCATCGATACGCAGTATTTT. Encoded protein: CASLREDIIDTQYF.